Sequencing of this T cell receptor beta chain was carried out in a study of blood T cell repertoires in COVID-19. Study details: COVID-19 samples, acute and convalescent, were from the United States, Italy and Spain. In each case, the material was cDNA or gDNA derived from T cells, B-cell-depleted T cells, or PBMCs.

Germline V lookup: CDR1 GTSNPN, CDR2 SVGIG (reference sequence). Trimming removed 0 bases from V and 2 bases from J, with 8 bases in between. The CDR3 is 13 amino acids. In the original processing: Scientists estimated how many nucleated cells there were by amplifying reference gene primers. Generated by immunoSEQ multiplex PCR, the TCRdb table keeps only in-frame clones and is missing some. The V and J calls and clone size are taken from that table; D and trimming were inferred from the DNA. This table holds approximately 220,000 clones, around 81% found once. The gene calls are TRBV30 and TRBJ2-7; D is undetermined. What was sequenced was peripheral blood. This TCR came from a woman aged 25-40 years who had recovered from COVID-19. The CDR3 loop is CAWSVPLAYEQYF. The CDR3 DNA reads TGTGCCTGGAGTGTACCCCTAGCCTACGAGCAGTACTTC.